Following are 22 T cell receptor beta chains from one sample sequenced in a study of blood T cell repertoires in COVID-19. Measured with immunoSEQ multiplex PCR; TCRdb has only the in-frame clones, and not every one. The table records about 210,000 clones, 75% to 85% of them present only once. Sequencing was done on a sample of peripheral blood. Receptors originate from a man in his fifties with COVID-19, enrolled during active disease.

The chain combines TRBV4-1 with TRBJ2-5, with 8 positions matching TRBD2. The CDR3 is 13 residues long. V lost 2 bases, J lost 5 bases, and 1 base stayed unmatched. The germline V gene encodes CDR1 MGHRA and CDR2 YSYEKL. Here the CDR3 DNA reads TGCGCCAGCAGCCAACCGGGAGGGGAGACCCAGTACTTC. This encodes CASSQPGGETQYF.

The V gene is TRBV7-8, the J gene TRBJ2-7; 8 bases line up with TRBD1. The ends lost 5 bases at V and 0 bases at J; junction bases unmatched: 3. CDR3 size: 14 residues. Germline CDR1 is SGHVS and CDR2 is FQNEAQ. The CDR3 bases are TGTGCCAGCAGCCCCGGGACAGGCTCCTACGAGCAGTACTTC. Translating it yields CASSPGTGSYEQYF.

V gene TRBV7-9 combines with J gene TRBJ1-1; 9 bases map to TRBD1. The CDR3 spans 15 residues. The germline V gene has CDR1 SEHNR and CDR2 FQNEAQ (reference sequence). The trim removed 5 bases at V and 5 bases at J, leaving 9 bases unmatched. CDR3: CASSPGDRAYTEAFF. The CDR3, as DNA: TGTGCCAGCAGCCCGGGGGACAGGGCTTATACTGAAGCTTTCTTT.

The chain has TRBV6-1 and TRBJ2-3; 7 bases are shared with TRBD1. V lost 3 bases and J lost 4; bases outside the gene matches: 7. Germline CDR1 MNHNS, CDR2 SASEGT. The CDR3 is made up of 15 amino acids. The CDR3 spells CASSDRDSPSDTQYF. The CDR3 DNA follows: TGTGCCAGCAGTGACCGGGACAGCCCTTCAGATACGCAGTATTTT.

This chain links TRBV7-9 with TRBJ1-4; no clear D. CDR1 is SEHNR and CDR2 is FQNEAQ in the germline V gene (reference sequence). The CDR3 extends over 15 amino acids. V dropped 1 base and J dropped 3 bases, with 9 bases sitting between them. The CDR3 nucleotides are TGTGCCAGCAGCTTAGTTATGGGAGCTAATGAAAAACTGTTTTTT. As protein: CASSLVMGANEKLFF.

The gene calls are TRBV10-3 and TRBJ1-4; D is unclear. This CDR3 is built from 13 residues. V gave up 7 bases and J gave up 0 bases, with 6 bases separating them. In germline, CDR1 is ENHRY, CDR2 SYGVKD. In DNA form, the CDR3 reads TGTGCCATCAAAGCGGCAACTAATGAAAAACTGTTTTTT. Amino acids: CAIKAATNEKLFF.

The V and J genes are TRBV10-2 and TRBJ2-1; TRBD1 agrees at 9 bases. The CDR3 covers 16 residues. Per germline, CDR1 WSHSY and CDR2 SAAADI. The V and J ends lost 6 bases and 5 bases, in that order; junction bases with no gene match: 11. The DNA of the CDR3 is TGCGCCAGCAGCGAACGACCGGGACAGGGAAACAATGAGCAGTTCTTC. Residues: CASSERPGQGNNEQFF.

A single count supports this clone. The chain is built from TRBV28 and TRBJ1-2; D remains ambiguous. Germline CDR1 MDHEN, CDR2 SYDVKM. Trimming left V 8 bases short and J 6 bases short, with 19 bases between. The CDR3 consists of 14 residues. The CDR3 sequence: CASLSSIAVDGYTF. The DNA of the CDR3 is TGTGCCAGCTTATCCTCGATAGCGGTGGATGGCTACACCTTC.

The V and J genes are TRBV11-2 and TRBJ2-3; a possible D gene is TRBD2 (7 bases). The CDR3 sequence is 16 residues long. V lost 2 bases and J 0 bases, leaving 12 bases between the germline ends. Germline V gene lookup returns CDR1 SGHAT and CDR2 FQNNGV. The CDR3 sequence: CASSLRGGTSTDTQYF. In DNA form, the CDR3 reads TGTGCCAGCAGCTTAAGGGGGGGCACTAGCACAGATACGCAGTATTTT.

The chain couples TRBV7-3 to TRBJ2-7; TRBD2 agrees at 9 bases. V lost 5 bases, J lost 3 bases, and 11 bases stayed unmatched. This CDR3 is built from 16 residues. The germline gives CDR1 SGHTA, CDR2 FQGTGA. The CDR3 coding sequence is TGTGCCAGCAGCCAAGATCCTAGCGGGGCCCACTACGAGCAGTACTTC. As protein: CASSQDPSGAHYEQYF. The whole variable domain, remainder taken from reference TRBV7-3 and TRBJ2-7, is GAGVSQTPSNKVTEKGKYVELRCDPISGHTALYWYRQSLGQGPEFLIYFQGTGAADDSGLPNDRFFAVRPEGSVSTLKIQRTERGDSAVYLCASSQDPSGAHYEQYFGPGTRLTVT.

V usage is TRBV5-8 and J usage is TRBJ2-7; TRBD1 might be the D (5 bases). CDR3 length: 13 amino acids. Trimming took off 6 bases at V and 1 base at J, with 11 bases between the two ends. The germline V gene encodes CDR1 SGHTS and CDR2 YDEGEE. The chain's CDR3 is CASTSGFSYEQYF. The CDR3 DNA is TGTGCCAGCACATCAGGGTTTTCCTACGAGCAGTACTTC.

V and J are TRBV28 and TRBJ2-2; no clear D. V was clipped by 5 bases and J by 7 bases, with 8 bases between them. Germline V lookup: CDR1 MDHEN, CDR2 SYDVKM. The length of the CDR3 is 12 residues. The CDR3 DNA is TGTGCCAGCAGTCAGCAGGACGGGGAGCTGTTTTTT. Its protein product is CASSQQDGELFF.

The chain combines TRBV5-4 with TRBJ1-4; D remains ambiguous. Germline CDR1 is SGHNT and CDR2 is YYREEE (reference sequence). The CDR3 contains 15 residues. V lost 5 bases to trimming and J lost 7 bases, with 18 bases between them. The CDR3 DNA is TGTGCCAGCAGATCGATCCCCGGTGAGGGTGAAAAACTGTTTTTT. This encodes CASRSIPGEGEKLFF.

For this clone: The sample holds other DNA sequences that translate to the same CDR3. The V and J genes are TRBV18 and TRBJ2-1; weak D call: TRBD1 (5 bases). Per the germline V gene, CDR1 is KGHSH and CDR2 is LQKENI. Trimming removed 2 bases at V and 4 bases at J, with 9 bases between. The CDR3 runs to 14 residues. Here the CDR3 DNA reads TGTGCCAGCTCACCAGACAGAACTTACAATGAGCAGTTCTTC. It is translated as CASSPDRTYNEQFF.

V gene TRBV15 combines with J gene TRBJ1-3; D gene unclear. Germline V gene lookup returns CDR1 LNHNV and CDR2 YYDKDF (reference sequence). This CDR3 region has 16 residues. The germline V and J ends were trimmed by 0 bases and 0 bases, with 9 bases remaining between them. The CDR3 sequence is CATSRDPGISGNTIYF. CDR3 coding DNA: TGTGCCACCAGCAGAGATCCGGGAATCTCTGGAAACACCATATATTTT.

The rearrangement links TRBV7-9 to TRBJ2-3; 7 bases align to TRBD2. The germline CDR1 and CDR2 sequences are SEHNR and FQNEAQ (reference sequence). V shed 7 bases and J 0 bases; nucleotides not matched to a gene: 4. The CDR3 is 14 amino acids. DNA for the CDR3: TGTGCCAGCACCCCGACTAGCAGCACAGATACGCAGTATTTT. Translated: CASTPTSSTDTQYF.

This chain joins TRBV30 and TRBJ2-7; 9 positions agree with TRBD1. The CDR3 runs 13 residues. Trimming took 3 bases from V and 4 from J; bases not matched to a gene: 4. Germline V gives CDR1 GTSNPN, CDR2 SVGIG (reference sequence). CDR3 protein: CAWSVGQGYEQYF. In DNA form, the CDR3 reads TGTGCCTGGAGCGTCGGACAGGGGTACGAGCAGTACTTC. Together with reference TRBV30 and TRBJ2-7, the CDR3 gives the full variable domain: SQTIHQWPATLVQPVGSPLSLECTVEGTSNPNLYWYRQAAGRGLQLLFYSVGIGQISSEVPQNLSASRPQDRQFILSSKKLLLSDSGFYLCAWSVGQGYEQYFGPGTRLTVT.

This chain links TRBV10-3 with TRBJ2-5, with a tentative D call TRBD1 (6 bases). Germline CDR1 and CDR2: ENHRY and SYGVKD. Trimming removed 5 bases at V and 6 bases at J, with 13 bases between. The CDR3 covers 13 residues. CDR3 DNA sequence: TGTGCCATCAGTCAGGACAGTGGAAAGACCCAGTACTTC. It is translated as CAISQDSGKTQYF.

The chain combines TRBV6-2 or TRBV6-3 with TRBJ2-7; D is ambiguous. The CDR3 loop spans 13 amino acids. V dropped 5 bases and J dropped 2 bases, with 10 bases sitting between them. The germline V gene has CDR1 MNHEY and CDR2 SVGEGT. The CDR3 bases are TGTGCCAGCAGTATTCAGGCTACCTACGAGCAGTACTTC. Translated: CASSIQATYEQYF.

V is TRBV5-1 and J is TRBJ2-1, with TRBD1 identical over 8 bases. The CDR3 runs 14 residues. Germline-derived CDR1 and CDR2 are SGHRS and YFSETQ. Germline trimming cut 0 bases from V and 9 bases from J; bases unmatched to any gene: 5. The CDR3 DNA is TGCGCCAGCAGCTTGGGGCAGGGGGCAGGTGAGCAGTTCTTC. Translating it yields CASSLGQGAGEQFF.

V and J are TRBV3-1 (or the pseudogene TRBV3-2) and TRBJ2-5, with 8 bases lining up with TRBD2. Germline values: CDR1 LGHDT, CDR2 YNNKEL (reference sequence). The length of the CDR3 is 14 residues. With 7 bases clipped from V and 5 bases from J, the junction kept 9 bases outside the gene matches. The CDR3 sequence is CASTPPGGAETQYF. CDR3 bases: TGTGCCAGCACCCCCCCGGGGGGGGCCGAGACCCAGTACTTC.

The genes are TRBV29-1 and TRBJ2-3; 9 bases match TRBD2. V dropped 7 bases and J dropped 3; count of bases not matched to a gene: 11. In germline, CDR1 is SQVTM, CDR2 ANQGSEA. The CDR3 consists of 15 residues. CDR3 DNA: TGCAGCGGCGTCACTGGCGGGGGGGCAACAGATACGCAGTATTTT. It codes for CSGVTGGGATDTQYF.